This T cell receptor (beta chain) was recorded in a study of T cell repertoires in cytomegalovirus infection. Study-level points and caveats: Identification of carriers of CMV plus the relevant HLA was achieved through cumulative public TCR beta family frequency.

TCRdb reprocessed the reads with MiXCR, giving one entry per CDR3 protein. The data hold around 530,000 distinct CDR3 sequences, with 26% observed a single time. With respect to this clonotype: Its matching antigen is unknown.

There are 15 residues in the CDR3. CDR1 DFQATT and CDR2 SNEGSKA come from the germline V gene (reference sequence). Losses at the gene ends were 5 bases for V and 7 bases for J; bases not matched to a gene: 11. Sequencing was performed on PBMCs. The sequence was obtained from a human donor in good health (CMV status not recorded). Some clones in this sample may be carry-over from other donors' samples. The V call is TRBV20-1, the J call TRBJ2-1; 10 nucleotides line up with TRBD2. CDR3 in amino acids: CSAFREREGKNEQFF. CDR3 DNA: TGCAGTGCTTTCCGGGAGCGGGAGGGTAAGAATGAGCAGTTCTTC.